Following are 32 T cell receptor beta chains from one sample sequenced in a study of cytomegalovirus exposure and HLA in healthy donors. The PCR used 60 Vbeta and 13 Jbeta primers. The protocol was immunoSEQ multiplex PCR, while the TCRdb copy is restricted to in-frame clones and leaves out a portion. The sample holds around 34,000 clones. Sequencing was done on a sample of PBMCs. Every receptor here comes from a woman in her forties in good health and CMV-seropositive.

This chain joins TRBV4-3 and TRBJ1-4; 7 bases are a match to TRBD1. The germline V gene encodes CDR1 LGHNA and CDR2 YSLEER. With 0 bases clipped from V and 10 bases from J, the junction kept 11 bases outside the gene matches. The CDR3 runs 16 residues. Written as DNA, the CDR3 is TGCGCCAGCAGCCAAGATCGCCCCCGGACAGGTGGAAAACTGTTTTTT. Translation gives CASSQDRPRTGGKLFF.

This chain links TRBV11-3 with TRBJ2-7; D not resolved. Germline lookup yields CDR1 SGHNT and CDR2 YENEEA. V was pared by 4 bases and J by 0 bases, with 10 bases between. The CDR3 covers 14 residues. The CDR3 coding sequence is TGTGCCAGCAGCTACACAGATAGCTCCTACGAGCAGTACTTC. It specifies CASSYTDSSYEQYF.

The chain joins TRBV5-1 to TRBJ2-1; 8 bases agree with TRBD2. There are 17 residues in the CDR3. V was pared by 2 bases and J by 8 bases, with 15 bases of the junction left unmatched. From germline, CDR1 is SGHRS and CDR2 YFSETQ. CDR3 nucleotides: TGCGCCAGCAGCTTAATGGGCGGGACTAGGAGGTTCGATGAGCAGTTCTTC. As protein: CASSLMGGTRRFDEQFF.

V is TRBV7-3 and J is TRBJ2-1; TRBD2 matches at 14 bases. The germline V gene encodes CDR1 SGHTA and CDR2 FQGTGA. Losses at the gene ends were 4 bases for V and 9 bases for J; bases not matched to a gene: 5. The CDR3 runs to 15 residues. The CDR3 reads CASSSTSGRAGEQFF. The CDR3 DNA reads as TGTGCCAGCAGCTCGACTAGCGGGAGGGCCGGTGAGCAGTTCTTC.

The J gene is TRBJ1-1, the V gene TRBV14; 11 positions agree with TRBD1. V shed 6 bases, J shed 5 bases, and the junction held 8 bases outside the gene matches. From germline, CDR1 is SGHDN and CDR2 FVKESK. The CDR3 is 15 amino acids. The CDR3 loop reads CASSPRTGGWTEAFF. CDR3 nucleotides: TGTGCCAGCAGTCCCAGGACAGGGGGCTGGACTGAAGCTTTCTTT.

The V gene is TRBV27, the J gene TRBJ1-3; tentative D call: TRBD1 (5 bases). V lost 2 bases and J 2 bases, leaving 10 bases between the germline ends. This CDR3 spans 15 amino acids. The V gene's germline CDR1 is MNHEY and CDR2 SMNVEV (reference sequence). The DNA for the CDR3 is TGTGCCAGCAGTTTAAACAGGAACACTGGAAACACCATATATTTT. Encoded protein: CASSLNRNTGNTIYF.

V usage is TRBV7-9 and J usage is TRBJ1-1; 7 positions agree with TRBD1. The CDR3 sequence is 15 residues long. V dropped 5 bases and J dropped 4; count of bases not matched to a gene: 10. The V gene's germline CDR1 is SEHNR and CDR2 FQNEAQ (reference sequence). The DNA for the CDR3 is TGTGCCAGCAGCCTTGACAGGGTGCAGATCACTGAAGCTTTCTTT. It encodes CASSLDRVQITEAFF.

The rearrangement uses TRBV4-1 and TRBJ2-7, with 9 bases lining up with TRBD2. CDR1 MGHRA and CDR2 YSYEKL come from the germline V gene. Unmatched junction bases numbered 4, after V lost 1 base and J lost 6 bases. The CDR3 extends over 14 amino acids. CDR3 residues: CASSQVAGDTEQYF. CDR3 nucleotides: TGCGCCAGCAGCCAAGTAGCGGGAGACACCGAGCAGTACTTC.

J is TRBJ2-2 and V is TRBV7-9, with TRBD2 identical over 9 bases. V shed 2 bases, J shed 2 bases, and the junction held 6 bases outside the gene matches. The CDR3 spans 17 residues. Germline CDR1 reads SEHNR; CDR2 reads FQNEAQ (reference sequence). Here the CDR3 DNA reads TGTGCCAGCAGCTTAAATCCGACTAGCGGAAACACCGGGGAGCTGTTTTTT. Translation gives CASSLNPTSGNTGELFF.

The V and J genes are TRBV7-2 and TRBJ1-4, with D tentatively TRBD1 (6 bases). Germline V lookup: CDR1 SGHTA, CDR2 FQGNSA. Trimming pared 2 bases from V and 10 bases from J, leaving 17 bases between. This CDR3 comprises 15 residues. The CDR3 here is CASSLRGALTGKLFF. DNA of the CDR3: TGTGCCAGCAGCTTACGGGGGGCCCTAACGGGAAAACTGTTTTTT.

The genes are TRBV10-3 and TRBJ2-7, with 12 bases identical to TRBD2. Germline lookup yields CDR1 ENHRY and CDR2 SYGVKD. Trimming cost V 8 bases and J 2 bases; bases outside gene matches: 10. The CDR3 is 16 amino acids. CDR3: CAIQDPSGRAAYEQYF. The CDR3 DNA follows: TGTGCCATCCAGGACCCTAGCGGGAGGGCCGCCTACGAGCAGTACTTC.

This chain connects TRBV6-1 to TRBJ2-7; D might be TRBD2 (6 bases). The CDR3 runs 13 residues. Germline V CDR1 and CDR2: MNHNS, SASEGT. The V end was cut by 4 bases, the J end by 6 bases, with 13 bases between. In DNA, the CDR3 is TGTGCCAGCAGTGTCTCGGGAGAGTCCGAGCAGTACTTC. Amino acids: CASSVSGESEQYF.

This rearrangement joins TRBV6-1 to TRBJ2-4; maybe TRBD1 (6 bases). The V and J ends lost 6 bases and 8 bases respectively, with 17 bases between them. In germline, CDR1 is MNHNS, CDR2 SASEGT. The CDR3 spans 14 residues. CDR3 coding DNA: TGTGCCAGCAGGAGGACAGTAAGAGAGTACATTCAGTACTTC. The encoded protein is CASRRTVREYIQYF.

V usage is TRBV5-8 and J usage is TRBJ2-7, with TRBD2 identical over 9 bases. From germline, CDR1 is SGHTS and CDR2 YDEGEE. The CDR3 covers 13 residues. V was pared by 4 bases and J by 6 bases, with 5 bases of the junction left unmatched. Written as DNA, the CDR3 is TGTGCCAGCAGCCCGGGACTAGCTCGCGAGCAGTACTTC. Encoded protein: CASSPGLAREQYF.

The CDR3 reads CASSALTSGSGDTQYF. For the CDR3, the DNA is TGTGCCAGCAGTGCCTTGACTAGCGGGAGTGGAGATACGCAGTATTTT. V gene TRBV6-1 combines with J gene TRBJ2-3; 12 bases match TRBD2. There are 16 residues in the CDR3. With 4 bases clipped from V and 5 bases from J, the junction kept 7 bases outside the gene matches. CDR1 is MNHNS, CDR2 SASEGT, per germline.

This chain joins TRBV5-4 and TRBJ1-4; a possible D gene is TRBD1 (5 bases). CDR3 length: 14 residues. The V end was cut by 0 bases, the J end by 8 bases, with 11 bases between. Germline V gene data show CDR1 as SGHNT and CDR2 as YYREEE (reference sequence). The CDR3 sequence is CASSLAGGVEKLFF. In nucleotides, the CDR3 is TGTGCCAGCAGCTTGGCCGGGGGAGTGGAAAAACTGTTTTTT. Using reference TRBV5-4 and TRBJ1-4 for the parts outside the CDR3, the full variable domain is ETGVTQSPTHLIKTRGQQVTLRCSSQSGHNTVSWYQQALGQGPQFIFQYYREEENGRGNFPPRFSGLQFPNYSSELNVNALELDDSALYLCASSLAGGVEKLFFGSGTQLSVL.

Here the CDR3 DNA reads TGCAGTGCCCTCTCTAGAGATACGCAGTATTTT. Translation gives CSALSRDTQYF. V usage is TRBV20-1 and J usage is TRBJ2-3, with D uncertain. V dropped 6 bases and J dropped 5 bases, with 9 bases sitting between them. Looked up from germline, CDR1 is DFQATT and CDR2 is SNEGSKA (reference sequence). CDR3 length: 11 amino acids.

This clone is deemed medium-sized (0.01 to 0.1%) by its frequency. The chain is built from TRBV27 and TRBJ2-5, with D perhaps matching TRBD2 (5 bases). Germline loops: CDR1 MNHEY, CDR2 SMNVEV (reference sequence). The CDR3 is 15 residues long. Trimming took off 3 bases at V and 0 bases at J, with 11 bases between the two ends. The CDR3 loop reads CASSLFTGNQETQYF. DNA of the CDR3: TGTGCCAGCAGTTTGTTCACCGGGAACCAAGAGACCCAGTACTTC.

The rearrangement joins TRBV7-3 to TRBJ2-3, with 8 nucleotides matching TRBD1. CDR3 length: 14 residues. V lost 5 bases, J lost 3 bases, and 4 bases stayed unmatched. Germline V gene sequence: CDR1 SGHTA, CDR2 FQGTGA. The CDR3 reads CASSPDRVTDTQYF. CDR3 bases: TGTGCCAGCAGCCCGGACAGGGTTACAGATACGCAGTATTTT.

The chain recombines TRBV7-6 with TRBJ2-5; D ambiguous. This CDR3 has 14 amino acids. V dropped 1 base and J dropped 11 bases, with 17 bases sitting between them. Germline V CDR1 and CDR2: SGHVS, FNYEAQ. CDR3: CASSLGPISGEQYF. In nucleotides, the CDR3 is TGTGCCAGCAGCTTAGGCCCTATAAGTGGAGAGCAGTACTTC.

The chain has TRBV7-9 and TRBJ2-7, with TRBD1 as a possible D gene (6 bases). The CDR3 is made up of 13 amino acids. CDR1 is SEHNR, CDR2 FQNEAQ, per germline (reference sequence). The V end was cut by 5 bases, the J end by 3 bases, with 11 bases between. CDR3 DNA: TGTGCCAGCAGCCACAGGGAGTTCTACGAGCAGTACTTC. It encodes CASSHREFYEQYF.

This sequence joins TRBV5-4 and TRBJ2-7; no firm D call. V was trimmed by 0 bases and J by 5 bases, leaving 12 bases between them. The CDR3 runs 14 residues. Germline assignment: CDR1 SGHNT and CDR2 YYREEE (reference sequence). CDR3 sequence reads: CASSLVGVQNEQYF. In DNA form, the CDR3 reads TGTGCCAGCAGCTTGGTGGGCGTCCAGAACGAGCAGTACTTC.

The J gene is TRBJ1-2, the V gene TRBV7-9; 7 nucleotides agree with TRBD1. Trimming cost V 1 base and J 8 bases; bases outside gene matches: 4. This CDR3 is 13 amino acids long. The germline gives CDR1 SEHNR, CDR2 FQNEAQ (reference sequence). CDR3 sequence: CASSLGQGWGYTF. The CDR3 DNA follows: TGTGCCAGCAGCTTAGGACAGGGCTGGGGCTACACCTTC.

CDR3: CATSRAENQETQYF. CDR3 in DNA: TGTGCCACCAGCAGAGCCGAGAACCAAGAGACCCAGTACTTC. The rearrangement joins TRBV15 to TRBJ2-5; D remains ambiguous. V was trimmed by 1 base and J by 0 bases, leaving 6 bases between them. The CDR3 is 14 residues long. The germline CDR1 and CDR2 sequences are LNHNV and YYDKDF (reference sequence).

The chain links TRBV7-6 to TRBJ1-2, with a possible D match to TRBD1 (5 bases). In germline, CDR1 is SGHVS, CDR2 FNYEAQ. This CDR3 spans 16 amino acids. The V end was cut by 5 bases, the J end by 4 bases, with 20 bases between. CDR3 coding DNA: TGTGCCAGCAGCCAACGGGCAGGGAATTCCGTCTATGGCTACACCTTC. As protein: CASSQRAGNSVYGYTF. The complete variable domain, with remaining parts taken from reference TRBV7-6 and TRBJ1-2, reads GAGVSQSPRYKVTKRGQDVALRCDPISGHVSLYWYRQALGQGPEFLTYFNYEAQQDKSGLPNDRFSAERPEGSISTLTIQRTEQRDSAMYRCASSQRAGNSVYGYTFGSGTRLTVV.

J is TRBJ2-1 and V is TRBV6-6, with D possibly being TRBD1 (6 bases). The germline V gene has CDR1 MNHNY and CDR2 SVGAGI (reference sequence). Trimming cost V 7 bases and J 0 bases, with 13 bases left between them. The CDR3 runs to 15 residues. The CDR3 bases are TGTGCCAGCACCATCGGACAGTACTCCTACAATGAGCAGTTCTTC. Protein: CASTIGQYSYNEQFF.

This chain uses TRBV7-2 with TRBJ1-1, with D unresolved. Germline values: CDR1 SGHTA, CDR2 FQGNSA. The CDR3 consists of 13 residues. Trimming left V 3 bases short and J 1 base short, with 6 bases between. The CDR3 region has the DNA TGTGCCAGCAGCTTCTCGGGGAACACTGAAGCTTTCTTT. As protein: CASSFSGNTEAFF.

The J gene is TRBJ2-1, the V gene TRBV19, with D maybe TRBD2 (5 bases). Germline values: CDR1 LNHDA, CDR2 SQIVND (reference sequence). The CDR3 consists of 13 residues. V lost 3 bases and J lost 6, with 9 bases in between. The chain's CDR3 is CASSIERSNEQFF. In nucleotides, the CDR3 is TGTGCCAGTAGTATTGAGCGGTCCAATGAGCAGTTCTTC.

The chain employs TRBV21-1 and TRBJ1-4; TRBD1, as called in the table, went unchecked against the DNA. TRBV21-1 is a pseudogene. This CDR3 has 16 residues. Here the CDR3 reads CASSKDKGERDEKLFF. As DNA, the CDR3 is TGTGCCAGCAGCAAAGATAAGGGGGAAAGGGATGAAAAACTGTTTTTT.

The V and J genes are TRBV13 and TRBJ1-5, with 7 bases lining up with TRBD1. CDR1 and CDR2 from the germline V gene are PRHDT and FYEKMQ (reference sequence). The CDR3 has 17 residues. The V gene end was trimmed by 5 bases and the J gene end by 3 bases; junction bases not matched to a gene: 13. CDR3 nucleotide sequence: TGTGCCAGCAGCCGCCGTGGGGGACAGCTAAACAATCAGCCCCAGCATTTT. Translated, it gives CASSRRGGQLNNQPQHF.

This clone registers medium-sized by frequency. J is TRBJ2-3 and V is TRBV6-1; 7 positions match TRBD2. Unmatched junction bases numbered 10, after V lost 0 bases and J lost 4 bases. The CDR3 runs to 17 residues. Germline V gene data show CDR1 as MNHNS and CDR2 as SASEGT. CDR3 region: CASSEADGGGGADTQYF. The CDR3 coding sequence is TGTGCCAGCAGTGAAGCAGATGGCGGGGGAGGGGCAGATACGCAGTATTTT.

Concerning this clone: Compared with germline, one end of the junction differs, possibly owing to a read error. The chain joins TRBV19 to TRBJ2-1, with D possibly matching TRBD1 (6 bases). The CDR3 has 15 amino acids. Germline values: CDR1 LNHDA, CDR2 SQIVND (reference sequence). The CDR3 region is CATTSDRSSDNEQFF. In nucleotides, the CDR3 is TGTGCCACCACCTCTGACAGGAGCTCCGACAATGAGCAGTTCTTC.